A selection of T cell receptor beta chains follows, all from one sample in a study of cytomegalovirus exposure and HLA in healthy donors. Only in-frame clones appear in the TCRdb table, and some are missing; sequencing was by immunoSEQ multiplex PCR. The profile shows 80,000 to 90,000 clones, 81% of them singletons. Specimen: PBMCs. These receptors originate from a woman aged 25-40 years in good health and CMV-seronegative. Both conserved end residues are part of each CDR3. D genes are given only for firm matches. Rows give clone size only sometimes, using once, few, many, or a class for an expanded clone.

CDR3 protein,CDR3 DNA,D gene,V gene,J gene,clone size,CDR3 length
CSVRQTNYGYTF,TGCAGCGTGCGACAGACTAACTATGGCTACACCTTC,-,TRBV29-1,TRBJ1-2,-,12
CSVQIAASTDTQYF,TGCAGCGTTCAAATAGCGGCGAGCACAGATACGCAGTATTTT,-,TRBV29-1,TRBJ2-3,-,14
CASSEPGGEKLFF,TGTGCCAGCAGTGAACCAGGGGGCGAAAAACTGTTTTTT,TRBD1,TRBV2,TRBJ1-4,few,13
CASSIDRENTEAFF,TGTGCCAGTAGTATTGACAGGGAGAACACTGAAGCTTTCTTT,TRBD1,TRBV19,TRBJ1-1,-,14
CASQAYVASRQSDTQYF,TGTGCCAGCCAAGCTTATGTGGCTAGCCGGCAGTCAGATACGCAGTATTTT,-,TRBV7-9,TRBJ2-3,-,17
CASSLQGNYGYTF,TGCGCCAGCAGCCTGCAGGGTAACTATGGCTACACCTTC,-,TRBV5-1,TRBJ1-2,-,13
CASGTSGSYYNEQFF,TGTGCCAGCGGGACTAGCGGGTCCTACTACAATGAGCAGTTCTTC,TRBD2,TRBV27,TRBJ2-1,-,15
CASTGGTEAFF,TGTGCCTCTACAGGGGGAACTGAAGCTTTCTTT,TRBD1,TRBV30,TRBJ1-1,-,11
CASSQERVAGVPYEQYF,TGCGCCAGCAGCCAAGAGCGAGTAGCGGGAGTTCCCTACGAGCAGTACTTC,TRBD2,TRBV4-1,TRBJ2-7,-,17
CASSLVVSGGADTQYF,TGCGCCAGCAGCTTGGTTGTGTCCGGGGGGGCAGATACGCAGTATTTT,TRBD2,TRBV5-1,TRBJ2-3,-,16
CASSLDGVQHQPQHF,TGCGCCAGCAGCTTGGACGGGGTTCAACATCAGCCCCAGCATTTT,-,TRBV5-1,TRBJ1-5,-,15